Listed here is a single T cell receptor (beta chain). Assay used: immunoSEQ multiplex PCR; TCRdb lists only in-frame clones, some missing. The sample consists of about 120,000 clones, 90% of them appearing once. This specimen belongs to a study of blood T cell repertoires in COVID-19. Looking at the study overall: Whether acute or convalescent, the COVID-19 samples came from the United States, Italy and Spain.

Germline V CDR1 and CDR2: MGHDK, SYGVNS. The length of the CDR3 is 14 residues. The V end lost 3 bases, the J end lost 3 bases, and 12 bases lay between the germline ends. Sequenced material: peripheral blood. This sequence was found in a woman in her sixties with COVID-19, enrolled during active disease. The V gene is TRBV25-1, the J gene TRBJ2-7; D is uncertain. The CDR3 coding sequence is TGTGCCAGCAGTGATTTTTCGGGTATCTACGAGCAGTACTTC. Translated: CASSDFSGIYEQYF.